What follows describes a single TCR beta chain. This entry comes from a study of PD-1 blockade in classical Hodgkin lymphoma. Clones were read by immunoSEQ multiplex PCR, and TCRdb kept only the in-frame ones, dropping some. The sample lists about 39,000 clones; around four fifths were seen once. Time point noted: cycle 4 day 1 (C4D1), after less than 7 weeks of nivolumab. Every patient relapsed after autologous stem cell transplantation, and brentuximab vedotin exposure varied. Per the germline V gene, CDR1 is MNHNS and CDR2 is SASEGT. CDR3 size: 16 residues. Trimming at V came to 0 bases and at J to 4 bases, leaving 6 bases not matched to a gene.

Here the sequenced sample was peripheral blood mononuclear cells (PBMCs), taken before the fourth cycle of nivolumab. The TCR originated in a human donor with classical Hodgkin lymphoma. The chain uses TRBV6-1 and TRBJ2-1, with TRBD2 matching 7 bases. The CDR3 region is CASSEALGTKYNEQFF. CDR3 sequence (DNA): TGTGCCAGCAGTGAAGCGTTAGGGACTAAGTACAATGAGCAGTTCTTC.